The next 10 T cell receptor beta chains were all read from a single sample in a study of blood T cell dynamics during melanoma immunotherapy. Time point in this sample: pre-treatment baseline. Assay used: immunoSEQ multiplex PCR; TCRdb lists only in-frame clones, some missing. The repertoire consists of more than 8,500 clones, with 70% to 90% occurring once and the leading ten covering 9.5% to 12%. The sequencing here drew on blood, taken from a patient treated with checkpoint blockade. Receptors originate from a human donor with melanoma.

The chain recombines TRBV7-6 with TRBJ2-5, with 9 bases aligning to TRBD2. J lost 3 bases, V lost 2 bases, and 10 bases had no gene match. Per the germline V gene, CDR1 is SGHVS and CDR2 is FNYEAQ. The CDR3 consists of 17 residues. The CDR3 here is CASSLLVGGGAKETQYF. CDR3 coding DNA: TGTGCCAGCAGCTTACTGGTCGGCGGGGGGGCAAAAGAGACCCAGTACTTC.

This rearrangement joins TRBV5-1 to TRBJ2-2; D is ambiguous. This CDR3 is built from 14 residues. In germline, CDR1 is SGHRS, CDR2 YFSETQ. Deletions cut 3 bases from V and 1 base from J, with 7 bases between. The CDR3 bases are TGCGCCAGCAGCTACTACAGGAACACCGGGGAGCTGTTTTTT. This gives the protein CASSYYRNTGELFF.

The J gene is TRBJ1-1, the V gene TRBV5-5; D is possibly TRBD1 (6 bases). Trimming took 4 bases from V and 1 from J, leaving 17 bases between them. Germline CDR1 SGHKS, CDR2 YYEKEE (reference sequence). The CDR3 is made up of 16 amino acids. The CDR3 is CASSPARGRPNTEAFF. In DNA, the CDR3 is TGTGCCAGCAGCCCAGCCAGGGGACGGCCGAACACTGAAGCTTTCTTT.

This chain connects TRBV10-2 to TRBJ1-5; the match to TRBD1 covers 10 bases. The trim removed 0 bases at V and 7 bases at J, leaving 9 bases unmatched. Germline V CDR1 and CDR2: WSHSY, SAAADI. This CDR3 region has 17 residues. The CDR3 region has the DNA TGCGCCAGCAGTGAGTCCCACCAAGGACAGGGGGGACAGCCCCAGCATTTT. It is translated as CASSESHQGQGGQPQHF.

The chain links TRBV10-3 to TRBJ1-4; D is unresolved. V was trimmed by 0 bases and J by 7 bases, leaving 12 bases between them. CDR3 size: 15 residues. Germline CDR1 reads ENHRY; CDR2 reads SYGVKD. CDR3 loop: CAISESDTIGEKLFF. The DNA of the CDR3 is TGTGCCATCAGTGAGTCAGACACAATTGGTGAAAAACTGTTTTTT.

The chain is built from TRBV6-6 and TRBJ1-5; 8 bases fit TRBD1. The CDR3 sequence is 15 residues long. Germline V gene lookup returns CDR1 MNHNY and CDR2 SVGAGI (reference sequence). The trim removed 2 bases at V and 5 bases at J, leaving 5 bases unmatched. Here the CDR3 reads CASSYGGTGYQPQHF. The CDR3 bases are TGTGCCAGCAGTTACGGGGGGACAGGTTATCAGCCCCAGCATTTT.

The CDR3 DNA reads TGTGCCACCAGCAGAGAGGTGGGTGAGCAGTTCTTC. It translates to CATSREVGEQFF. This sequence joins TRBV15 and TRBJ2-1; unclear D gene. The germline V gene has CDR1 LNHNV and CDR2 YYDKDF (reference sequence). V was cut by 0 bases and J by 9 bases, with 6 bases left in between. The CDR3 consists of 12 residues.

CDR3 sequence reads: CASSLAAGGNTEAFF. In DNA form, the CDR3 reads TGTGCCAGCAGCTTAGCGGCTGGGGGGAACACTGAAGCTTTCTTT. V and J are TRBV7-2 and TRBJ1-1, with TRBD1 as a possible D gene (5 bases). V lost 0 bases and J 1 base, leaving 9 bases between the germline ends. Germline CDR1 and CDR2: SGHTA and FQGNSA. The CDR3 sequence is 15 residues long.

This clone was detected only a few times. V and J are TRBV11-2 and TRBJ1-3, with a tentative D call TRBD1 (6 bases). Trimming removed 5 bases from V and 7 bases from J, with 18 bases in between. There are 15 residues in the CDR3. From germline, CDR1 is SGHAT and CDR2 FQNNGV. The CDR3 nucleotides read TGTGCCAGCAGCCCAACGCAGGGGAGAGTTAACACCATATATTTT. Amino acid sequence: CASSPTQGRVNTIYF.

V is TRBV7-8 and J is TRBJ2-5; the D is unclear. The germline V gene has CDR1 SGHVS and CDR2 FQNEAQ. Trimming took 5 bases from V and 5 from J, leaving 21 bases between them. There are 16 residues in the CDR3. The CDR3 bases are TGTGCCAGCAGCCTCTCGACCGAGTCTACGTGGGAGACCCAGTACTTC. Residues: CASSLSTESTWETQYF.